These T cell receptor beta chains were read from a single sample in a study of T cells in localized non-small cell lung cancer. Some clones are missing from TCRdb's copy, which holds only in-frame ones; the method was immunoSEQ multiplex PCR. The sample includes under 60,000 clones, 86% seen only once; the top ten take 18%. This specimen was peripheral blood, taken before any cancer treatment. The origin of the receptors is a male donor aged 60 or older with stage III squamous cell lung carcinoma. The CDR3 runs from the conserved cysteine through the conserved F or W. The D gene is left open where the match is weak. A row's size may be missing; if present it is once, few, many or a size class.

>TRBV2|-|TRBJ2-2|-
TGTGCCAGCACTAGGGACGTGGCTTTCACCGGGGAGCTGTTTTTT
CASTRDVAFTGELFF
>TRBV7-6|-|TRBJ2-5|-
TGTGCCAGCAGCTTAATCGTTCGGGGTGAGACCCAGTACTTC
CASSLIVRGETQYF
>TRBV29-1|-|TRBJ1-2|once
TGCAGCGCTGAAACCCAGGGTGTAGGCTACACCTTC
CSAETQGVGYTF
>TRBV5-1|TRBD1|TRBJ1-4|-
TGCGCCAGCAGCCAACAGGGGGCTTCTAATGAAAAACTGTTTTTT
CASSQQGASNEKLFF
>TRBV9|-|TRBJ1-5|-
TGTGCCAGCAGCGTAGGGGGAAGGAGCAATCAGCCCCAGCATTTT
CASSVGGRSNQPQHF
>TRBV30|TRBD1|TRBJ2-7|-
TGTGCCTGTAACCAGGACAGGGATGGTTACGAGCAGTACTTC
CACNQDRDGYEQYF
>TRBV27|-|TRBJ1-2|-
TGTGCCAGCAGACGACGCGAGAATCTTGGGGGCTACACCTTC
CASRRRENLGGYTF
>TRBV28|-|TRBJ2-3|-
TGTGCCAGCAGATCGGACCCCGTGGGCACAGATACGCAGTATTTT
CASRSDPVGTDTQYF
>TRBV7-2|TRBD2|TRBJ2-2|-
TGTGCCAGCAGCTTACGGAGAGTAGCGGGAGCAACCGGGGAGCTGTTTTTT
CASSLRRVAGATGELFF
>TRBV5-4|TRBD2|TRBJ2-3|-
TGTGCCAGCAGTCAGCCACTAGCGGGAATAGCTGCAGATACGCAGTATTTT
CASSQPLAGIAADTQYF
>TRBV7-9|TRBD2|TRBJ2-3|-
TGTGCCAGCACCCTAGCGGGAAACACAGATACGCAGTATTTT
CASTLAGNTDTQYF
>TRBV7-2|-|TRBJ2-4|-
TGTGCCAGCAGCTTAGGAACCTACAAAAACATTCAGTACTTC
CASSLGTYKNIQYF
>TRBV5-1|-|TRBJ2-3|once
TGCGCCAGCAGCTTGGCAAGAGATACGCAGTATTTT
CASSLARDTQYF
>TRBV2|-|TRBJ1-1|-
TGTGCCAGCAATGGGGGGATGGGGAACACTGAAGCTTTCTTT
CASNGGMGNTEAFF
>TRBV25-1|TRBD1|TRBJ2-3|-
TGTGCCAGCAGTGAATATGGGACAGCTAGCACAGATACGCAGTATTTT
CASSEYGTASTDTQYF
>TRBV7-9|-|TRBJ1-1|-
TGTGCCAGCAGCCTACCAGGAGAGGGGCGCGGCACTGAAGCTTTCTTT
CASSLPGEGRGTEAFF
>TRBV7-9|TRBD2|TRBJ2-7|-
TGTGCCAGCGCGCCGGGGAGGGACGAGCAGTACTTC
CASAPGRDEQYF
>TRBV18|-|TRBJ1-5|-
TGTGCCAGCTCACCGGTGGAGGGCAATCAGCCCCAGCATTTT
CASSPVEGNQPQHF
>TRBV5-4|-|TRBJ2-3|-
TGTGCCAGCAGCCCGGACATCAAAGTAGATACGCAGTATTTT
CASSPDIKVDTQYF
>TRBV9|-|TRBJ2-2|-
TGTGCCAGCAGCGTAGAGTTAAGGGCCGGGTCCGGGGAGCTGTTTTTT
CASSVELRAGSGELFF
>TRBV5-6|-|TRBJ1-3|-
TGTGCCAGCAGCTTGCTGCAGGGATTAAGTGGAAACACCATATATTTT
CASSLLQGLSGNTIYF
>TRBV28|TRBD1|TRBJ1-4|-
TGTGCCAGCAGTATAGGGACAGTAAAAGAAAAACTGTTTTTT
CASSIGTVKEKLFF
>TRBV11-2|TRBD1|TRBJ1-4|once
TGTGCCAGCAGCCTAACAGGGGTTAGTAGTGAAAAACTGTTTTTT
CASSLTGVSSEKLFF
>TRBV6-1|TRBD2|TRBJ2-3|-
TGTGCCAGCAGTCCACTAGCGGGGGGAGATACGCAGTATTTT
CASSPLAGGDTQYF
>TRBV4-1|TRBD2|TRBJ2-3|-
TGCGCCAGCAGCCCGGACAGAGAAGCGGGGGGGGCGAAAGATACGCAGTATTTT
CASSPDREAGGAKDTQYF
>TRBV5-6|-|TRBJ1-1|-
TGTGCCAGCAGCTTGTATGCCCGGGACGCGCCTGAAGCTTTCTTT
CASSLYARDAPEAFF
>TRBV18|-|TRBJ1-1|-
TGTGCCAGCTCACCTTTAAGAGACACTGAAGCTTTCTTT
CASSPLRDTEAFF
>TRBV11-2|-|TRBJ2-1|-
TGTGCCAGCAGCTTACCGTTTAGCCGGGGACATGAGCAGTTCTTC
CASSLPFSRGHEQFF
>TRBV18|-|TRBJ2-7|few
TGTGCCAGCTCACCGGCCGCCTCCTACGAGCAGTACTTC
CASSPAASYEQYF
>TRBV29-1|TRBD2|TRBJ2-7|-
TGCAGCGTTGGGAGCCTAGCGGGAGTTAACGAGCAGTACTTC
CSVGSLAGVNEQYF
>TRBV18|-|TRBJ1-6|-
TGTGCCAGCTCTGAAGGGATCTATAATTCACCCCTCCACTTT
CASSEGIYNSPLHF
>TRBV7-9|-|TRBJ1-2|few
TGTGCCAGTCAGGGGACTAACTATGGCTACACCTTC
CASQGTNYGYTF
>TRBV28|-|TRBJ1-5|-
TGTGCCAGCAGCGAACAGGGAGGCGGGCAGCCCCAGCATTTT
CASSEQGGGQPQHF
>TRBV6-5|-|TRBJ2-1|-
TGTGCCAGCAGTTACGGGACGGCTAGCTCCTACAATGAGCAGTTCTTC
CASSYGTASSYNEQFF
>TRBV14|-|TRBJ1-6|-
TGTGCCAGCAGCCCACCGGGACTCCAGAATTCACCCCTCCACTTT
CASSPPGLQNSPLHF
>TRBV18|TRBD2|TRBJ2-4|-
TGTGCCAGCTCGCCGCCGGGGGGGGACAAAAACATTCAGTACTTC
CASSPPGGDKNIQYF
>TRBV6-1|-|TRBJ2-5|-
TGTGCCAGCAGTGAAGCGGGAGGACGAGAGACCCAGTACTTC
CASSEAGGRETQYF
>TRBV7-8|-|TRBJ2-5|few
TGTGCCAGCACCCAAGGGCAGGCCCGGGTGAAGACCCAGTACTTC
CASTQGQARVKTQYF
>TRBV30|TRBD1|TRBJ2-7|-
TGTGCCTGGGGAGGACAGGGGATGTACGAGCAGTACTTC
CAWGGQGMYEQYF
>TRBV30|TRBD1|TRBJ2-5|-
TGTGCCTGGAGCCCAGGGGGCACAGAGACCCAGTACTTC
CAWSPGGTETQYF
>TRBV18|-|TRBJ2-7|-
TGTGCCAGCTCAGAGGTCTGGGCAGGGGGGGACTACGAGCAGTACTTC
CASSEVWAGGDYEQYF